Each of the 21 T cell receptor beta chains below was sequenced from the same sample in a study of shared clonotypes between healthy human individuals. The repertoire was sequenced with immunoSEQ multiplex PCR; TCRdb's copy has only in-frame clones and lacks some. The sample consists of around 320,000 clones, roughly 84% of them appearing once. The source material was memory CD8+ T cells sorted from blood. The subset is: CD45RO+ cells pooled with CCR7-negative TemRA cells. The receptor source for this set is a man between 18 and 29 years old in good health.

The J gene is TRBJ1-2, the V gene TRBV6-1; 7 nucleotides align to TRBD1. With V trimmed by 1 base and J by 7 bases, 15 bases remained unmatched. This CDR3 is built from 17 residues. Germline loops: CDR1 MNHNS, CDR2 SASEGT. CDR3 nucleotides: TGTGCCAGCAGTGAAGTTATAGCGGCAGGGGGTCGGACTGGCTACACCTTC. Translated: CASSEVIAAGGRTGYTF.

CDR3 DNA sequence: TGTGCCACCAGCAGAGAGTCCGGCCTAGAGACCTACGAGCAGTACTTC. It encodes CATSRESGLETYEQYF. The chain uses TRBV15 and TRBJ2-7; unclear D gene. CDR3 size: 16 residues. V lost 0 bases and J lost 2, with 14 bases in between. From germline, CDR1 is LNHNV and CDR2 YYDKDF (reference sequence).

The chain's CDR3 is CASTDRVGTEAFF. CDR3 DNA sequence: TGTGCCAGCACCGACAGGGTAGGGACTGAAGCTTTCTTT. The chain couples TRBV6-5 to TRBJ1-1; 7 bases align to TRBD1. This CDR3 contains 13 residues. The J segment lost 5 bases and the V segment lost 7 bases, leaving 7 bases of the junction unmatched. Germline V gene lookup returns CDR1 MNHEY and CDR2 SVGAGI.

This chain links TRBV10-2 with TRBJ2-1, with D maybe TRBD2 (7 bases). Trimming stripped 5 bases from V and 4 bases from J, with 21 bases between. The CDR3 consists of 17 residues. Germline CDR1 and CDR2: WSHSY and SAAADI. The CDR3 DNA reads as TGCGCCAGCAGTCCCCTTGCTAGGGGGAGGGCTTACAATGAGCAGTTCTTC. It encodes CASSPLARGRAYNEQFF.

This chain joins TRBV11-2 and TRBJ1-2, with a tentative D call TRBD1 (5 bases). This CDR3 is 17 amino acids long. Trimming shortened V by 8 bases and J by 5 bases, and 27 bases separated the two germline ends. The V gene's germline CDR1 is SGHAT and CDR2 FQNNGV. This CDR3 reads CASPLEGIQIGSYGYTF. CDR3 nucleotide sequence: TGTGCCAGCCCTCTAGAGGGGATCCAAATCGGATCTTATGGCTACACCTTC.

The rearrangement links TRBV28 to TRBJ1-5; no definite D call. Germline V gene lookup returns CDR1 MDHEN and CDR2 SYDVKM. Trimming left V 7 bases short and J 6 bases short, with 22 bases between. This CDR3 is built from 16 residues. The CDR3 region is CASNNPPRARSQPQHF. DNA of the CDR3: TGTGCCAGCAACAATCCCCCACGGGCGAGATCTCAGCCCCAGCATTTT. Drawing the rest from reference TRBV28 and TRBJ1-5, the complete variable domain is DVKVTQSSRYLVKRTGEKVFLECVQDMDHENMFWYRQDPGLGLRLIYFSYDVKMKEKGDIPEGYSVSREKKERFSLILESASTNQTSMYLCASNNPPRARSQPQHFGDGTRLSIL.

The chain employs TRBV5-6 and TRBJ2-7, with D perhaps matching TRBD2 (5 bases). V was trimmed by 2 bases and J by 3 bases, leaving 12 bases between them. The germline gives CDR1 SGHDT, CDR2 YYEEEE. CDR3 length equals 14 residues. The CDR3 sequence: CASSFALAVYEQYF. The CDR3 region has the DNA TGTGCCAGCAGCTTTGCTCTAGCAGTCTACGAGCAGTACTTC. Supplemented by reference TRBV5-6 and TRBJ2-7, the full variable domain reads DAGVTQSPTHLIKTRGQQVTLRCSPKSGHDTVSWYQQALGQGPQFIFQYYEEEERQRGNFPDRFSGHQFPNYSSELNVNALLLGDSALYLCASSFALAVYEQYFGPGTRLTVT.

The chain recombines TRBV7-6 with TRBJ2-5; D is undetermined. CDR1 and CDR2 (germline): SGHVS, FNYEAQ. CDR3 length: 13 residues. Between the trimmed V and J ends, which lost 5 bases and 5 bases, there was a span of 12 bases. The CDR3 DNA reads as TGTGCCAGCAGCACAAGGGTAGGGGAGACCCAGTACTTC. It specifies CASSTRVGETQYF.

The rearrangement joins TRBV7-2 to TRBJ2-2; 9 bases match TRBD1. V dropped 3 bases and J dropped 3; count of bases not matched to a gene: 8. The CDR3 has 17 residues. Germline V lookup: CDR1 SGHTA, CDR2 FQGNSA. DNA for the CDR3: TGTGCCAGCAGCTTCCCCCGGGACAGGGCGGACACCGGGGAGCTGTTTTTT. Translating gives CASSFPRDRADTGELFF. Drawing the rest from reference TRBV7-2 and TRBJ2-2, the complete variable domain is GAGVSQSPSNKVTEKGKDVELRCDPISGHTALYWYRQSLGQGLEFLIYFQGNSAPDKSGLPSDRFSAERTGGSVSTLTIQRTQQEDSAVYLCASSFPRDRADTGELFFGEGSRLTVL.

CDR3: CASSYGVGGPINEQFF. The DNA for the CDR3 is TGTGCCAGCAGTTACGGTGTGGGAGGGCCAATTAATGAGCAGTTCTTC. This chain connects TRBV6-5 to TRBJ2-1; 7 nucleotides agree with TRBD2. CDR1 is MNHEY, CDR2 SVGAGI, per germline. The CDR3 length is 16 residues. The V gene end was trimmed by 2 bases and the J gene end by 7 bases; junction bases not matched to a gene: 11.

V usage is TRBV9 and J usage is TRBJ2-6; D is undetermined. The V and J ends lost 0 bases and 4 bases respectively, with 8 bases between them. The CDR3 extends over 15 amino acids. The germline gives CDR1 SGDLS, CDR2 YYNGEE. As DNA, the CDR3 is TGTGCCAGCAGCGTAGTCAGAGTCGGGGCCAACGTCCTGACTTTC. As protein: CASSVVRVGANVLTF.

The rearrangement uses TRBV6-1 and TRBJ1-6; D is unresolved. Germline loops: CDR1 MNHNS, CDR2 SASEGT. V shed 3 bases and J shed 6 bases, with 18 bases lying between them. This CDR3 is 17 amino acids long. The CDR3 region has the DNA TGTGCCAGCAGTGAGACCTTGGCAGCGGATGTTAATTCACCCCTCCACTTT. The encoded protein is CASSETLAADVNSPLHF.

V is TRBV27 and J is TRBJ1-5, with D hard to call. This CDR3 is 11 amino acids long. Between the trimmed V and J ends, which lost 7 bases and 10 bases, there was a span of 11 bases. Germline-derived CDR1 and CDR2 are MNHEY and SMNVEV (reference sequence). CDR3 amino acids: CASTLREPQHF. CDR3 DNA: TGTGCCAGCACCCTCCGGGAACCCCAGCATTTT.

At least ten counts were recorded for this clone. The CDR3 region is CASSSWGADRGETQYF. The CDR3 DNA follows: TGTGCCAGCAGCTCTTGGGGTGCGGACAGGGGTGAGACCCAGTACTTC. The V gene is TRBV7-9, the J gene TRBJ2-5; 9 positions agree with TRBD1. Trimming cost V 4 bases and J 5 bases; bases outside gene matches: 11. The CDR3 spans 16 residues. Per germline, CDR1 SEHNR and CDR2 FQNEAQ (reference sequence).

The V gene is TRBV30, the J gene TRBJ2-1; D remains unclear. V lost 0 bases to trimming and J lost 5 bases, with 5 bases between them. Germline CDR1 GTSNPN, CDR2 SVGIG (reference sequence). CDR3 size: 12 residues. This chain's CDR3 is CAWSVGHNEQFF. The CDR3 coding sequence is TGTGCCTGGAGTGTCGGGCACAATGAGCAGTTCTTC.

The rearrangement joins TRBV10-2 to TRBJ2-7; 7 positions agree with TRBD1. CDR1 is WSHSY, CDR2 SAAADI, per germline. V lost 4 bases to trimming and J lost 6 bases; unmatched junction nucleotides: 6. The length of the CDR3 is 13 residues. The CDR3 sequence is CASSGTGSSEQYF. Written as DNA, the CDR3 is TGCGCCAGCAGTGGGACAGGCTCGAGCGAGCAGTACTTC.

The chain is built from TRBV25-1 and TRBJ2-7; 11 nucleotides agree with TRBD1. CDR1 and CDR2 (germline): MGHDK, SYGVNS. Trimming took 3 bases from V and 7 from J; bases not matched to a gene: 8. The CDR3 is made up of 15 amino acids. This chain's CDR3 is CASSDSGTGGFEQYF. The CDR3 coding sequence is TGTGCCAGCAGTGATTCGGGGACAGGGGGATTTGAGCAGTACTTC.

The chain carries TRBV27 and TRBJ2-7; possible D gene TRBD1, 5 bases. The CDR3 is 13 amino acids. Per the germline V gene, CDR1 is MNHEY and CDR2 is SMNVEV (reference sequence). V gave up 3 bases and J gave up 3 bases, with 9 bases separating them. This CDR3 is CASSLTQGYEQYF. The CDR3 nucleotides read TGTGCCAGCAGTTTGACCCAGGGCTACGAGCAGTACTTC.

This rearrangement joins TRBV30 to TRBJ2-7; 7 nucleotides agree with TRBD1. With V trimmed by 5 bases and J by 0 bases, 1 base remained unmatched. Germline V gives CDR1 GTSNPN, CDR2 SVGIG (reference sequence). The CDR3 loop spans 12 amino acids. The CDR3 DNA reads as TGTGCCTGGGGGACAGCCTCCTACGAGCAGTACTTC. Its protein product is CAWGTASYEQYF.

CDR3 in amino acids: CASSHDRRGDEQYF. The CDR3 DNA is TGTGCCAGCAGCCATGACAGGCGAGGCGACGAGCAGTACTTC. This chain joins TRBV7-9 and TRBJ2-7; TRBD1 is a possible D gene (6 bases). The germline gives CDR1 SEHNR, CDR2 FQNEAQ (reference sequence). Trimming removed 5 bases at V and 5 bases at J, with 16 bases between. The CDR3 is 14 residues long.

The V and J genes are TRBV7-6 and TRBJ2-3; TRBD2 matches at 9 bases. The germline CDR1 and CDR2 sequences are SGHVS and FNYEAQ. This CDR3 comprises 15 residues. V was clipped by 3 bases and J by 3 bases; unmatched bases: 4. This CDR3 reads CASSFTTSGTDTQYF. The CDR3 region has the DNA TGTGCCAGCAGCTTTACTACTAGCGGGACAGATACGCAGTATTTT.